One and the same sample provided the 21 T cell receptor beta chains below, sequenced in a study of breast tumors, draining lymph nodes, adjacent tissues. MiXCR, run by TCRdb on the multiplex PCR reads, gives a single entry per CDR3 protein. The sample yields about 130,000 distinct CDR3 sequences, 20% to 25% seen once. Breast cancer patients provided tissue from their axillary draining lymph nodes. Sequenced input: axillary lymph node tissue. Receptor source: a female donor with breast cancer. Some clones in this sample may be carry-over from other donors' samples.

This clonotype was observed at least ten times. The genes are TRBV6-5 and TRBJ2-7; D is undetermined. CDR1 and CDR2 from the germline V gene are MNHEY and SVGAGI. This CDR3 is 8 amino acids long. V lost 8 bases and J lost 10, with 6 bases in between. The CDR3 here is CASRFQYF. The DNA of the CDR3 is TGTGCCAGCCGATTTCAGTACTTC.

Many counts were recorded for this clonotype. V is TRBV4-1 and J is TRBJ2-3; 7 bases map to TRBD2. The V segment lost 1 base and the J segment 6 bases; nucleotides outside the gene matches: 7. The germline V gene has CDR1 MGHRA and CDR2 YSYEKL. The CDR3 is made up of 15 amino acids. The CDR3 nucleotides are TGCGCCAGCAGCCAAGCGAGACTAGCCTGGGATACGCAGTATTTT. Translating it yields CASSQARLAWDTQYF.

A remark on this clonotype: This may arise from a read error, as a much more abundant clone is one base away. V is TRBV20-1 and J is TRBJ1-2; D not certain. Germline lookup yields CDR1 DFQATT and CDR2 SNEGSKA (reference sequence). The CDR3 spans 14 residues. CDR3 sequence: CGAPAGPKNYGYTF. The DNA for the CDR3 is TGCGGTGCCCCCGCCGGTCCAAAGAACTATGGCTACACCTTC.

This clonotype showed up many times. This chain uses TRBV5-1 with TRBJ2-7, with D tentatively TRBD1 or TRBD2 (5 bases each). CDR1 SGHRS and CDR2 YFSETQ come from the germline V gene. The V end lost 7 bases, the J end lost 9 bases, and 20 bases lay between the germline ends. The CDR3 loop spans 13 amino acids. The CDR3 here is CASAYTRDRRQYF. The CDR3 DNA is TGCGCCAGCGCCTACACCCGGGACCGCCGGCAGTACTTC.

This clonotype was found many times. This chain connects TRBV5-1 to TRBJ2-5, with TRBD2 matching 9 bases. V gave up 7 bases and J gave up 3 bases; unmatched junction bases: 10. Per germline, CDR1 SGHRS and CDR2 YFSETQ. The CDR3 is made up of 15 amino acids. CDR3 sequence reads: CASGSAGGPEETQYF. CDR3 in DNA: TGCGCCAGCGGCTCGGCGGGAGGGCCGGAAGAGACCCAGTACTTC.

This clonotype was seen many times. This chain joins TRBV5-4 and TRBJ2-7; TRBD2 aligns across 10 bases. Germline V gives CDR1 SGHNT, CDR2 YYREEE (reference sequence). The CDR3 extends over 15 amino acids. The junction had 6 bases not matched to a gene; V was cut back by 2 bases and J by 4 bases. CDR3 sequence reads: CASSFLAGASYEQYF. The CDR3 DNA sequence: TGTGCCAGCAGCTTCCTAGCGGGAGCATCGTACGAGCAGTACTTC.

The sample holds many counts of this clonotype. This chain connects TRBV4-1 to TRBJ2-7; 8 nucleotides agree with TRBD1. This CDR3 region has 13 residues. The junction had 4 bases not matched to a gene; V was cut back by 6 bases and J by 3 bases. The germline V gene has CDR1 MGHRA and CDR2 YSYEKL. The CDR3 DNA follows: TGCGCCAGCAGTCATGGGACAGGCTACGAGCAGTACTTC. It yields the protein CASSHGTGYEQYF.

The V call is TRBV12-3 or TRBV12-4, the J call TRBJ2-6; a possible D gene is TRBD2 (6 bases). This CDR3 region has 13 residues. Trimming left V 3 bases short and J 11 bases short, with 11 bases between. The CDR3 spells CASSLGTPYVLTF. For the CDR3, the DNA is TGTGCCAGCAGTTTGGGGACTCCTTACGTCCTGACTTTC.

This clonotype was seen a handful of times. With a much larger clone just one base away, this may be a read error. J is TRBJ2-1 and V is TRBV7-9; tentatively, D is TRBD2 (5 bases). The V gene's germline CDR1 is SEHNR and CDR2 FQNEAQ (reference sequence). CDR3 length: 12 amino acids. The CDR3 nucleotides read TGTGCCAGCAGCTCCCGGGAAAATGAGCGGTTCTTC. This encodes CASSSRENERFF.

V and J are TRBV30 and TRBJ1-2; a weak D match, TRBD1 (6 bases). This CDR3 spans 11 amino acids. Germline V gives CDR1 GTSNPN, CDR2 SVGIG (reference sequence). The ends were cut back, 0 bases at V and 8 bases at J, with 7 bases in the middle. CDR3 in amino acids: CAWSVGGGYTF. The CDR3 DNA reads TGTGCCTGGAGTGTTGGGGGCGGCTACACCTTC.

This clonotype occurred many times. Germline is not matched at one junction end, which may reflect a read error. This chain links TRBV5-1 with TRBJ2-2, with 11 bases matching TRBD1. This CDR3 contains 16 residues. CDR1 is SGHRS, CDR2 YFSETQ, per germline. The CDR3, as DNA: TGCGCCAACAGCACGGGGACAGGGGGGAACACCGGGGAGCTGTTTTTT. Its protein is CANSTGTGGNTGELFF.

This clonotype came up many times. The chain has TRBV27 and TRBJ2-5; TRBD2 matches 14 bases. The ends lost 5 bases at V and 6 bases at J; junction bases unmatched: 5. There are 15 residues in the CDR3. Germline V gene sequence: CDR1 MNHEY, CDR2 SMNVEV (reference sequence). As DNA, the CDR3 is TGTGCCAGCAGTCCGGGGACTAGCGGGAGTCAGACCCAGTACTTC. Its protein product is CASSPGTSGSQTQYF.

This clonotype was counted many times. The chain uses TRBV9 and TRBJ2-7; 9 nucleotides align to TRBD2. Germline V gene data show CDR1 as SGDLS and CDR2 as YYNGEE. CDR3 length equals 15 residues. V lost 3 bases, J lost 5 bases, and 9 bases stayed unmatched. Here the CDR3 reads CASSAYSGSLDEQYF. The CDR3 DNA reads TGTGCCAGCAGCGCGTATAGCGGGAGTCTGGACGAGCAGTACTTC.

This clonotype was counted only a few times. V gene TRBV18 combines with J gene TRBJ1-5; D is perhaps TRBD1 (5 bases). Trimming shortened V by 3 bases and J by 2 bases, and 8 bases separated the two germline ends. CDR1 is KGHSH, CDR2 LQKENI, per germline. This CDR3 spans 14 amino acids. The CDR3 protein is CASSPSRGNQPQHF. CDR3 sequence (DNA): TGTGCCAGCTCACCGTCCAGGGGCAATCAGCCCCAGCATTTT.

This chain uses TRBV7-9 with TRBJ1-6; weak D call: TRBD1 (5 bases). This CDR3 is built from 13 residues. V lost 6 bases to trimming and J lost 14 bases, with 17 bases between them. Germline V CDR1 and CDR2: SEHNR, FQNEAQ (reference sequence). The CDR3 nucleotides are TGTGCCAGCAGACGGGCAGGGAAGGATACCCTCCACTTT. As protein: CASRRAGKDTLHF. Full variable domain (missing parts from reference TRBV7-9 and TRBJ1-6): DTGVSQNPRHKITKRGQNVTFRCDPISEHNRLYWYRQTLGQGPEFLTYFQNEAQLEKSRLLSDRFSAERPKGSFSTLEIQRTEQGDSAMYLCASRRAGKDTLHFGNGTRLTVT.

This clonotype was recorded many times. The chain is built from TRBV9 and TRBJ1-2; D unclear. The germline CDR1 and CDR2 sequences are SGDLS and YYNGEE. V lost 5 bases, J lost 5 bases, and 22 bases lay in between. This CDR3 has 16 residues. CDR3 region: CASRGSGRTDAYGYTF. The CDR3 DNA reads TGTGCCAGCAGGGGCAGTGGCAGGACGGATGCATATGGCTACACCTTC.

This clonotype has ten or more counts. The CDR3 sequence is CASSVAAGYGEKLFF. The CDR3, as DNA: TGTGCCAGCAGCGTAGCCGCGGGGTATGGTGAAAAACTGTTTTTT. The chain carries TRBV9 and TRBJ1-4; D not certain. CDR1 and CDR2 from the germline V gene are SGDLS and YYNGEE. The CDR3 totals 15 residues. V was clipped by 0 bases and J by 7 bases, with 13 bases between them.

This clonotype was counted many times. The V gene is TRBV9, the J gene TRBJ1-3, with 8 positions matching TRBD1. This CDR3 is built from 17 residues. The V gene's germline CDR1 is SGDLS and CDR2 YYNGEE. Trimming removed 4 bases from V and 3 bases from J; junction bases left unmatched: 12. In DNA form, the CDR3 reads TGTGCCAGCAGCCACCCTCAGGGGGCCAATGTTGGAAACACCATATATTTT. This gives the protein CASSHPQGANVGNTIYF.

This clonotype was seen ten or more times. The chain carries TRBV29-1 and TRBJ2-7, with 8 bases that match TRBD2. Germline V gene sequence: CDR1 SQVTM, CDR2 ANQGSEA. The CDR3 has 13 amino acids. The ends lost 6 bases at V and 3 bases at J; junction bases unmatched: 7. The CDR3 reads CSVTSVGFYEQYF. The CDR3 nucleotides read TGCAGCGTGACTAGCGTGGGGTTCTACGAGCAGTACTTC.

Note on this clonotype: A read error may account for a junction end that differs from germline. The chain joins TRBV5-1 to TRBJ1-3, with D possibly matching TRBD1 (6 bases). The CDR3 contains 15 residues. Germline values: CDR1 SGHRS, CDR2 YFSETQ. This CDR3 is CASSPSGARGNTIYF. The CDR3 region has the DNA TGTGCCAGCAGCCCATCAGGGGCGCGGGGAAACACCATATATTTT.

The table lists this clonotype with many counts. This chain connects TRBV10-3 to TRBJ2-7, with 9 positions matching TRBD2. The ends lost 4 bases at V and 1 base at J; junction bases unmatched: 5. The V gene's germline CDR1 is ENHRY and CDR2 SYGVKD. The CDR3 totals 15 residues. The CDR3 nucleotides read TGTGCCATCAGTGGACTAGCGGAGACTTCCTACGAGCAGTACTTC. It specifies CAISGLAETSYEQYF.